Shown below are 8 T cell receptor beta chains from a single sample sequenced in a study of blood T cells in healthy people across ages. Primers used in a second PCR of roughly 6 to 12 cycles were a sample-barcoded 5' primer and a J-beta primer mix. One entry per CDR3 protein, called by TCRdb with MiXCR from the 5' RACE reads. The sample lists around 1,000,000 distinct CDR3 sequences; 20% to 25% were seen once. This sample was also put to use in a study of T cells of mothers and their children.

Specimen: blood. The receptors were sampled from a girl aged 2-10 years in good health.

V usage is TRBV20-1 and J usage is TRBJ2-5; 15 bases agree with TRBD2. The end of the DNA is better explained by TRBJ2-1, so the J call may be wrong. The CDR3 is 17 residues long. CDR1 is DFQATT, CDR2 SNEGSKA, per germline (reference sequence). The DNA of the CDR3 is TGCAGTGCTGGGGGGACTAGCGGGAGGTCTGTCTACAATGAGCAGTTCTTC. This translates into CSAGGTSGRSVYNEQFF.

This clonotype was seen only a few times. The V and J genes are TRBV19 and TRBJ1-5; TRBD1 matches at 7 bases. Germline V gene sequence: CDR1 LNHDA, CDR2 SQIVND (reference sequence). Trimming removed 4 bases from V and 4 bases from J; junction bases left unmatched: 10. The CDR3 is 16 residues long. The CDR3 loop reads CASSTPTGAYNQPQHF. CDR3 DNA sequence: TGTGCCAGTAGTACACCAACAGGGGCCTATAATCAGCCCCAGCATTTT.

This clonotype has a handful of counts. V usage is TRBV6-1 and J usage is TRBJ2-7; D unclear. Trimming took off 2 bases at V and 4 bases at J, with 15 bases between the two ends. Germline V lookup: CDR1 MNHNS, CDR2 SASEGT. The CDR3 has 15 amino acids. The CDR3 here is CASSEHETVEYEQYF. CDR3 DNA sequence: TGTGCCAGCAGTGAACACGAGACGGTCGAGTACGAGCAGTACTTC.

The table lists this clonotype with a few counts. V usage is TRBV28 and J usage is TRBJ2-5, with a possible D match to TRBD2 (6 bases). The J call may be wrong; the DNA end is better matched by TRBJ2-7. Germline CDR1 and CDR2: MDHEN and SYDVKM. This CDR3 has 14 residues. Here the CDR3 DNA reads TGTGCCAGCAGCCCCGGGAGAGGCAAGTACGAGCAGTACTTC. Encoded protein: CASSPGRGKYEQYF.

The chain carries TRBV6-5 and TRBJ1-2; the D gene is possibly TRBD1 (5 bases). CDR1 and CDR2 (germline): MNHEY, SVGAGI. The CDR3 consists of 15 residues. Trimming stripped 10 bases from V and 0 bases from J, with 18 bases between. CDR3 in amino acids: CATAPLEGPNYGYTF. DNA for the CDR3: TGTGCCACAGCACCCCTAGAGGGGCCTAACTATGGCTACACCTTC.

This chain uses TRBV12-3 or TRBV12-4 with TRBJ1-2, with TRBD1 matching over 8 bases. The CDR3 is 16 amino acids. V shed 4 bases and J 8 bases; nucleotides not matched to a gene: 15. The CDR3 DNA reads TGTGCCAGCAGTTACGGTAGAGGACAGGGAGGTTTCGGCTACACCTTC. Translating gives CASSYGRGQGGFGYTF.

This clonotype has a handful of counts. In nucleotides, the CDR3 is TGCAGTGCTAGGGGAGAGTTGGGTAACGAGCAGTACTTC. Translating gives CSARGELGNEQYF. The chain carries TRBV20-1 and TRBJ2-1; TRBD2 is a possible D gene (5 bases). TRBJ2-7 matches the DNA end more closely, so the J call is doubtful. This CDR3 has 13 residues. The V gene's germline CDR1 is DFQATT and CDR2 SNEGSKA (reference sequence).

The CDR3 sequence is CASSFGLAGGLYNEQFF. CDR3 sequence (DNA): TGTGCCAGCAGTTTCGGGCTAGCGGGAGGTCTCTACAATGAGCAGTTCTTC. This sequence joins TRBV12-3 or TRBV12-4 and TRBJ2-1; 11 bases align to TRBD2. The CDR3 loop spans 17 amino acids. V lost 3 bases, J lost 3 bases, and 7 bases stayed unmatched.